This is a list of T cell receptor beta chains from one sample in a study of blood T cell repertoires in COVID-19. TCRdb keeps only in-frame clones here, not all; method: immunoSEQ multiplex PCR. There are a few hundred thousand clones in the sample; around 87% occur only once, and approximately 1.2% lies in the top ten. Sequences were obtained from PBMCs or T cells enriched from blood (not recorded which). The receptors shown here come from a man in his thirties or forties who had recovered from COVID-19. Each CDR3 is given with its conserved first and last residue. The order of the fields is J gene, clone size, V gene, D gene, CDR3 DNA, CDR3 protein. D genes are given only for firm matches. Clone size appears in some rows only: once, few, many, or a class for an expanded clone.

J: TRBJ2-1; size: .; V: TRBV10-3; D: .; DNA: TGTGCCATCAGTGAGCGGGGAATCGGCTACAATGAGCAGTTCTTC; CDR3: CAISERGIGYNEQFF
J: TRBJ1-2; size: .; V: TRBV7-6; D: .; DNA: TGTGCCAGCAGCTTAGTGGGGGCAGAGGACACACCTTTCTATGGCTACACCTTC; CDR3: CASSLVGAEDTPFYGYTF
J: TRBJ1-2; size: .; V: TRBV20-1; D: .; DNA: TGCAGTGCTAGCGACTACTATGGCTACACCTTC; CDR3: CSASDYYGYTF
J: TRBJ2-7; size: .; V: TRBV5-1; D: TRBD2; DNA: TGCGCCAGCAGCTTGGCTAGCGGGGGGACCTCCTACGAGCAGTACTTC; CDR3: CASSLASGGTSYEQYF
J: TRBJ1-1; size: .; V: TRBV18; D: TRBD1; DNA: TGTGCCAGCTCAAGAAACAGGGGAGAGACTGAAGCTTTCTTT; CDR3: CASSRNRGETEAFF
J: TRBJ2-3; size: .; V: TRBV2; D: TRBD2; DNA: TGTGCCAGCAGTGAAGACCTAGCGGGGGGTGCAGATACGCAGTATTTT; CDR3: CASSEDLAGGADTQYF
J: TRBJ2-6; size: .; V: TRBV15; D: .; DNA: TGTGCCACTAGGACAGCCTACCAATCTGGGGCCAACGTCCTGACTTTC; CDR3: CATRTAYQSGANVLTF
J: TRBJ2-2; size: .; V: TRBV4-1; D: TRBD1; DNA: TGCGCCAGCAGCCCCCAACCGGGACAGGGGGCGTCCGGGGAGCTGTTTTTT; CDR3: CASSPQPGQGASGELFF
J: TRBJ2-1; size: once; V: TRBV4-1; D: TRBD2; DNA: TGCGCCAGCAGCCTCACTACTGGGGGGGTGAAGTTCTTC; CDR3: CASSLTTGGVKFF
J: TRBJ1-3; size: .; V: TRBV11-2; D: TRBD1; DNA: TGTGCCAGCAGCTCCAGGCAGGGGGCTGGAAACACCATATATTTT; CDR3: CASSSRQGAGNTIYF
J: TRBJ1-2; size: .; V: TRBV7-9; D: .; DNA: TGTGCCAGCAGCTGTGAAGGGGGTTTCATGAGATGTGACTACACCTTC; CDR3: CASSCEGGFMRCDYTF
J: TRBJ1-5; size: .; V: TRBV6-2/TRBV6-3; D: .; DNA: TGTGCCAGCAGTCGGGGGTGGGGGGGCAATCAGCCCCAGCATTTT; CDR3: CASSRGWGGNQPQHF
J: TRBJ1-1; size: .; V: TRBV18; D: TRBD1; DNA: TGTGCCAGCTCACCGGCAGGGGGGAACACTGAAGCTTTCTTT; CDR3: CASSPAGGNTEAFF
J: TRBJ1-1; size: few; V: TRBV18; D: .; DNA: TGTGCCAGCTCGGGCAGGGGTCAGTGGACTGAAGCTTTCTTT; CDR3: CASSGRGQWTEAFF
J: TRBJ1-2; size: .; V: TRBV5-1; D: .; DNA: TGCGCCAGCAGCTTAGACACCACCCTATCATATGGCTACACCTTC; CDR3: CASSLDTTLSYGYTF
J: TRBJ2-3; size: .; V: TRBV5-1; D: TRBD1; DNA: TGCGCCAGCAGTTTAGGGGGCCCCAGCACAGATACGCAGTATTTT; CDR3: CASSLGGPSTDTQYF
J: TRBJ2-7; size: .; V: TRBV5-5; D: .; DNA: TGTGCCAGCAGCTTAACGGGAAACTCCTACGAGCAGTACTTC; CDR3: CASSLTGNSYEQYF
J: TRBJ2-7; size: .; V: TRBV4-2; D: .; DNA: TGTGCCAGCAGCCCGGGACTCCCCACCGAGCAGTACTTC; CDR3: CASSPGLPTEQYF
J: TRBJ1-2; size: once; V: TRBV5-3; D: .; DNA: TGTGCCAGAAGCTTCCCAGACTATGGCTACACCTTC; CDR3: CARSFPDYGYTF
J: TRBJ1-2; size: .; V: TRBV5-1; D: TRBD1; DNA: TGCGCCAGCAGCTTGACAGGGGATCCTAACTATGGCTACACCTTC; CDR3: CASSLTGDPNYGYTF
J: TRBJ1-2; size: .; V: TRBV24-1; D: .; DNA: TGTGCCACCAGTGAGGGGCAGGGCAGGATAAAAAACTATGGCTACACCTTC; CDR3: CATSEGQGRIKNYGYTF
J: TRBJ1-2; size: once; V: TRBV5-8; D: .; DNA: TGTGCCAGCAGCTTGTATTTCCAGGGCCCCTTCGGCTACACCTTC; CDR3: CASSLYFQGPFGYTF
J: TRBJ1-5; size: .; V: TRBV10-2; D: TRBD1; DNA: TGCGCCAGCAGTGAGACCCCAGGGGGTCAGCCCCAGCATTTT; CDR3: CASSETPGGQPQHF
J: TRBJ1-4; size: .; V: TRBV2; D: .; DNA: TGTGCCAGCAGTTACAGGAGATTGGATGAAAAACTGTTTTTT; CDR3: CASSYRRLDEKLFF
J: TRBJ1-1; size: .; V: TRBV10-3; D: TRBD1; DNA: TGTGCCATCAGGTACAGGGGAGAGAACACTGAAGCTTTCTTT; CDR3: CAIRYRGENTEAFF
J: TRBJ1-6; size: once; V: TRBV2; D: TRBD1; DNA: TGTGCCAGCAGTGGATGGACAGGGGGTTCTCCCCTCCACTTT; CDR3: CASSGWTGGSPLHF
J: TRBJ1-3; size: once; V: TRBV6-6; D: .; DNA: TGTGCCAGCAGTTACGGCTCGGGCTCTGGAAACACCATATATTTT; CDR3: CASSYGSGSGNTIYF
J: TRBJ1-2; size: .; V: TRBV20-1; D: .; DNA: TGCAGTGCCGGCAGGGACTATGGCTACACCTTC; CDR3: CSAGRDYGYTF